The 19 T cell receptor beta chains reported below all come from one sample, sequenced in a study of blood T cell repertoires in COVID-19. The table came from immunoSEQ multiplex PCR; TCRdb's copy has only in-frame clones and leaves some out. The data contain around 26,000 clones, roughly four fifths of them singletons. The sample taken for sequencing was peripheral blood. The receptor set was obtained from an older woman with COVID-19, enrolled during active disease.

The V and J genes are TRBV11-2 and TRBJ1-2, with D unresolved. The ends were cut back, 4 bases at V and 6 bases at J, with 15 bases in the middle. The germline CDR1 and CDR2 sequences are SGHAT and FQNNGV. The length of the CDR3 is 14 residues. CDR3: CASSSSLAGDGYTF. The CDR3 DNA reads TGTGCCAGCAGCTCGTCGTTGGCAGGTGATGGCTACACCTTC.

In this sample, this clone turned up a few times. The chain links TRBV7-9 to TRBJ2-7, with TRBD1 matching over 10 bases. This CDR3 is 16 amino acids long. The junction had 10 bases not matched to a gene; V was cut back by 5 bases and J by 3 bases. Per germline, CDR1 SEHNR and CDR2 FQNEAQ (reference sequence). The CDR3 region has the DNA TGTGCCAGCAGCGGAGCGGGACAGGGGAAAGGCTACGAGCAGTACGTC. Translation: CASSGAGQGKGYEQYV.

The V call is TRBV13, the J call TRBJ2-5; TRBD2 matches at 12 bases. This CDR3 is 17 amino acids long. The germline gives CDR1 PRHDT, CDR2 FYEKMQ (reference sequence). After removal of 5 bases from V and 3 bases from J, the junction contained 10 bases not matched to a gene. The CDR3 here is CASSPTRLAGGEETQYF. CDR3 nucleotide sequence: TGTGCCAGCAGCCCTACCCGGCTAGCGGGAGGGGAAGAGACCCAGTACTTC.

V gene TRBV7-9 combines with J gene TRBJ1-1; D ambiguous. Germline CDR1 is SEHNR and CDR2 is FQNEAQ (reference sequence). The CDR3 totals 13 residues. Trimming pared 2 bases from V and 6 bases from J, leaving 10 bases between. CDR3 amino acids: CASSLSVLSEAFF. DNA for the CDR3: TGTGCCAGCAGCTTATCTGTGTTGTCTGAAGCTTTCTTT.

The chain recombines TRBV11-3 with TRBJ2-1; D gene uncertain. The V end was cut by 1 base, the J end by 0 bases, with 10 bases between. This CDR3 is built from 16 residues. Germline CDR1 and CDR2: SGHNT and YENEEA. CDR3 nucleotide sequence: TGTGCCAGCAGCTTAGGCTCCTTGAGCTCCTACAATGAGCAGTTCTTC. Translating gives CASSLGSLSSYNEQFF.

This chain connects TRBV19 to TRBJ2-7, with 8 bases fitting TRBD1. Germline loops: CDR1 LNHDA, CDR2 SQIVND (reference sequence). V lost 4 bases, J lost 4 bases, and 3 bases stayed unmatched. The CDR3 runs to 13 residues. The CDR3 here is CASSNDRGYEQYF. The CDR3 region has the DNA TGTGCCAGTAGTAATGACAGGGGATACGAGCAGTACTTC.

The chain couples TRBV7-2 to TRBJ2-1; TRBD2 agrees at 13 bases. The V gene end was trimmed by 6 bases and the J gene end by 9 bases; junction bases not matched to a gene: 8. Germline values: CDR1 SGHTA, CDR2 FQGNSA. The CDR3 runs to 15 residues. The CDR3: CASRQLAGGQSEQFF. The CDR3 nucleotides read TGTGCCAGCAGGCAACTAGCGGGGGGGCAAAGTGAGCAGTTCTTC.

Here the CDR3 DNA reads TGTGCCAGCAGCGTAGCCGTTGGGCGAAACACCATATATTTT. Translated, it gives CASSVAVGRNTIYF. This chain uses TRBV9 with TRBJ1-3; no reliable D call. Germline V gives CDR1 SGDLS, CDR2 YYNGEE. Trimming stripped 0 bases from V and 5 bases from J, with 9 bases between. The CDR3 is 14 residues long. Full variable domain (outside the CDR3, taken from reference TRBV9 and TRBJ1-3): DSGVTQTPKHLITATGQRVTLRCSPRSGDLSVYWYQQSLDQGLQFLIQYYNGEERAKGNILERFSAQQFPDLHSELNLSSLELGDSALYFCASSVAVGRNTIYFGEGSWLTVV.

This clone was seen a single time. V usage is TRBV5-1 and J usage is TRBJ1-2, with 11 bases identical to TRBD1. This CDR3 spans 15 amino acids. Germline V gives CDR1 SGHRS, CDR2 YFSETQ. With V trimmed by 4 bases and J by 4 bases, 6 bases remained unmatched. The CDR3 is CASSPNGQGAYGYTF. The CDR3 nucleotides read TGCGCCAGCAGCCCCAATGGACAGGGGGCCTATGGCTACACCTTC.

V is TRBV6-5 and J is TRBJ2-7, with 8 positions matching TRBD1. There are 13 residues in the CDR3. Germline CDR1 is MNHEY and CDR2 is SVGAGI. J was trimmed by 3 bases and V by 5 bases; bases with no gene match: 3. This CDR3 reads CASSQDRDYEQYF. CDR3 DNA sequence: TGTGCCAGCAGTCAGGACAGGGACTACGAGCAGTACTTC.

The chain carries TRBV7-2 and TRBJ2-7; D unclear. The CDR3 loop spans 12 amino acids. V gave up 1 base and J gave up 7 bases, with 8 bases separating them. Germline-derived CDR1 and CDR2 are SGHTA and FQGNSA. The CDR3 DNA sequence: TGTGCCAGCAGCTTAGTGGGCAGGGAGCAGTACTTC. It codes for CASSLVGREQYF.

The J gene is TRBJ2-3, the V gene TRBV5-1; 9 bases align to TRBD1. CDR1 SGHRS and CDR2 YFSETQ come from the germline V gene. Trimming took 6 bases from V and 2 from J; bases not matched to a gene: 7. The CDR3 is 15 amino acids. CDR3 DNA: TGCGCCAGCACCCCGGGACAGGGTCTCACAGATACGCAGTATTTT. Encoded protein: CASTPGQGLTDTQYF.

The rearrangement uses TRBV11-2 and TRBJ1-2, with D tentatively TRBD1 (5 bases). Per the germline V gene, CDR1 is SGHAT and CDR2 is FQNNGV. The CDR3 is 15 residues long. V dropped 1 base and J dropped 2 bases, with 11 bases sitting between them. DNA for the CDR3: TGTGCCAGCAGCTTAGGAGCCAGGGCCAACTATGGCTACACCTTC. Translating it yields CASSLGARANYGYTF.

This clone was detected only a few times. The chain couples TRBV5-5 to TRBJ1-6, with D uncertain. V was trimmed by 0 bases and J by 10 bases, leaving 14 bases between them. The germline gives CDR1 SGHKS, CDR2 YYEKEE (reference sequence). This CDR3 region has 15 residues. The CDR3 protein is CASSLDSDSGSPLHF. The CDR3 coding sequence is TGTGCCAGCAGCTTGGACTCGGATAGCGGCTCACCCCTCCACTTT.

This chain uses TRBV6-5 with TRBJ1-2; unclear D gene. This CDR3 is 14 amino acids long. The V gene's germline CDR1 is MNHEY and CDR2 SVGAGI. Trimming took off 4 bases at V and 4 bases at J, with 13 bases between the two ends. The CDR3 coding sequence is TGTGCCAGCAGTTCGGGAGAAGGAGGCTATGGCTACACCTTC. Its translation is CASSSGEGGYGYTF.

The genes are TRBV9 and TRBJ2-1, with D unresolved. The CDR3 is 15 residues long. Germline CDR1 reads SGDLS; CDR2 reads YYNGEE. The V gene lost 4 bases and the J gene lost 0 bases, with 11 bases spanning the gap. The CDR3 sequence: CASSSRLNSYNEQFF. CDR3 nucleotides: TGTGCCAGCAGCTCCCGACTCAACTCCTACAATGAGCAGTTCTTC.

V gene TRBV5-1 combines with J gene TRBJ2-4, with a tentative D call TRBD1 (6 bases). Germline loops: CDR1 SGHRS, CDR2 YFSETQ. Deletions cut 0 bases from V and 1 base from J, with 11 bases between. The CDR3 consists of 16 residues. The CDR3 region has the DNA TGCGCCAGCAGCTTGGGATCAGGGGAGGCCAAAAACATTCAGTACTTC. It encodes CASSLGSGEAKNIQYF.

This rearrangement joins TRBV7-2 to TRBJ2-7, with 7 bases identical to TRBD1. The CDR3 has 13 amino acids. V trimming: 5 bases; J trimming: 4 bases; junction bases outside the gene matches: 5. The V gene's germline CDR1 is SGHTA and CDR2 FQGNSA. The CDR3, as DNA: TGTGCCAGCAGCCCACAGGGGCTGTACGAGCAGTACTTC. Translation gives CASSPQGLYEQYF.

The V call is TRBV13, the J call TRBJ1-1; tentative D call: TRBD1 (6 bases). The CDR3 is made up of 11 amino acids. The germline V gene encodes CDR1 PRHDT and CDR2 FYEKMQ (reference sequence). Trimming stripped 5 bases from V and 8 bases from J, with 9 bases between. CDR3 amino acids: CASSQTGEAFF. The CDR3 DNA reads as TGTGCCAGCAGCCAAACAGGGGAAGCTTTCTTT.